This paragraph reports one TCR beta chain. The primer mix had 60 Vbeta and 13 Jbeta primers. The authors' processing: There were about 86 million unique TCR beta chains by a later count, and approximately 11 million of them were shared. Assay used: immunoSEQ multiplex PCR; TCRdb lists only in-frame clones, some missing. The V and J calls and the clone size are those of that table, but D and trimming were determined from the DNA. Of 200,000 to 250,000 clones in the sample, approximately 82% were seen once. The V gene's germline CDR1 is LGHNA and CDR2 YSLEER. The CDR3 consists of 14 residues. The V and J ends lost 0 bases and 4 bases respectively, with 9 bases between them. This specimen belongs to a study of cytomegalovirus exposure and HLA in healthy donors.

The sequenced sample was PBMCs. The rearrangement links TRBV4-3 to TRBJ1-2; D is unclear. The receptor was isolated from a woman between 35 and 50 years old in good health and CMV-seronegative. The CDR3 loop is CASSQDPRSYGYTF. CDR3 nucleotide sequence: TGCGCCAGCAGCCAAGATCCCCGGAGCTATGGCTACACCTTC.